The entry below gives a single TCR beta chain sequence along with its context. As yet, its antigen is unknown. The sample belongs to a study of early T cells in non-severe SARS-CoV-2 infection. About the study: The sequenced material was bulk RNA from unsorted whole blood, and its chains were unpaired.

Broader study findings: Missing private and CD4 specificities, VDJdb matching favored anti-spike CD8 responses.

Per germline, CDR1 LGHDT and CDR2 YNNKEL (reference sequence). Trimming left V 2 bases short and J 6 bases short, with 4 bases between. This CDR3 comprises 12 residues. The TCR library protocol was used to attach unique molecular identifiers. These identifiers were attached to individual cDNA molecules. TCRdb reanalysed the 5' RACE reads using MiXCR and keeps one entry per CDR3 protein. The sample includes 85,000 to 100,000 distinct CDR3 sequences, approximately 13% seen only once; the top ten take around 2.4%. Sequencing was carried out using whole blood. The sequence derives from an adult who was a healthcare worker with PCR-confirmed SARS-CoV-2 infection or an uninfected control (not recorded which). The chain has TRBV3-1 and TRBJ2-2; no firm D call. The CDR3 reads CASSQFSGELFF. DNA for the CDR3: TGTGCCAGCAGCCAATTTTCCGGGGAGCTGTTTTTT.